This TCR beta chain was obtained from a study of blood T cells in healthy people across ages. General study points: A roughly linear fall in TCR beta diversity per million T cells was seen with increasing age. Versus aged donors, long-lived donors had higher diversity and more naive CD4+ cells. Diversity figures based on one million T cells were deemed too low.

Regarding this clonotype: Its specificity is unknown.

V dropped 2 bases and J dropped 12 bases, with 10 bases sitting between them. CDR1 is MNHEY, CDR2 SVGEGT, per germline. The CDR3 loop spans 11 amino acids. A second PCR of 7 to 11 cycles used a sample-barcoded 5' primer and a J-beta primer mix. TCRdb used MiXCR to reprocess the 5' RACE reads, holding one entry per CDR3 protein. The sample includes around 1,000,000 distinct CDR3 sequences, roughly two fifths seen only once; the top ten take over 10%. Drawing of peripheral blood yielded about 10 milliliters from each donor. The receptor comes from a man aged 18 to 30 in good health. The specimen sequenced was blood. J is TRBJ1-1 and V is TRBV6-2 or TRBV6-3, with D unresolved. The CDR3 bases are TGTGCCAGCAGTTACCCGGGTGCGTCTTTCTTT. Protein: CASSYPGASFF.